Each of the 17 T cell receptor beta chains below was sequenced from the same sample in a study of blood T cell repertoires in COVID-19. Clones were sequenced by immunoSEQ multiplex PCR, and TCRdb holds only the in-frame ones, with some missing. In the table there are over 130,000 clones, around 90% of which are singletons. Source material: peripheral blood. Receptors originate from a human donor in a cohort sampled during active COVID-19.

This clone is a singleton in its sample. CDR3 amino acids: CASSVIDGNQPQHF. In DNA form, the CDR3 reads TGCGCCAGCAGCGTGATAGATGGCAATCAGCCCCAGCATTTT. This chain uses TRBV5-1 with TRBJ1-5; D gene unclear. This CDR3 comprises 14 residues. Germline CDR1 and CDR2: SGHRS and YFSETQ. The V gene lost 4 bases and the J gene lost 2 bases, with 10 bases spanning the gap.

V is TRBV4-1 and J is TRBJ2-7; 13 nucleotides match TRBD2. CDR3 length: 15 residues. From germline, CDR1 is MGHRA and CDR2 YSYEKL. Trimming at V came to 4 bases and at J to 2 bases, leaving 2 bases not matched to a gene. This CDR3 reads CASSPLAGGTYEQYF. CDR3 DNA sequence: TGCGCCAGCAGCCCACTAGCGGGAGGGACCTACGAGCAGTACTTC.

The rearrangement links TRBV5-5 to TRBJ2-5; TRBD1 agrees at 7 bases. Germline CDR1 is SGHKS and CDR2 is YYEKEE (reference sequence). The CDR3 spans 14 residues. V dropped 2 bases and J dropped 2; count of bases not matched to a gene: 3. CDR3 in amino acids: CASSFPTGQETQYF. CDR3 bases: TGTGCCAGCAGCTTCCCGACAGGGCAAGAGACCCAGTACTTC.

This clone was seen only a few times. The chain links TRBV27 to TRBJ2-7; TRBD1 might be the D (6 bases). V gave up 0 bases and J gave up 2 bases, with 14 bases separating them. Germline lookup yields CDR1 MNHEY and CDR2 SMNVEV (reference sequence). CDR3 length equals 16 residues. In DNA form, the CDR3 reads TGTGCCAGCAGTTTATCTCTACAGGGACGGGCCTACGAGCAGTACTTC. This codes for CASSLSLQGRAYEQYF.

V and J are TRBV11-2 and TRBJ2-7; no reliable D call. The CDR3 runs 13 residues. The germline V and J ends were trimmed by 3 bases and 1 base, with 7 bases remaining between them. From germline, CDR1 is SGHAT and CDR2 FQNNGV. CDR3 bases: TGTGCCAGCAGCTTTTCCTTGTCCTACGAGCAGTACTTC. Translation: CASSFSLSYEQYF.

This chain joins TRBV11-2 and TRBJ2-7, with D maybe TRBD1 (5 bases). The germline V and J ends were trimmed by 2 bases and 6 bases, with 11 bases remaining between them. Germline V CDR1 and CDR2: SGHAT, FQNNGV. The CDR3 extends over 13 amino acids. The CDR3 sequence is CASSLRQLPEQYF. The CDR3 DNA reads TGTGCCAGCAGCTTACGACAGCTTCCCGAGCAGTACTTC.

The J gene is TRBJ2-1, the V gene TRBV7-2; 7 nucleotides line up with TRBD1. The CDR3 is made up of 15 amino acids. The ends lost 1 base at V and 3 bases at J; junction bases unmatched: 3. Germline V gene data show CDR1 as SGHTA and CDR2 as FQGNSA. CDR3 coding DNA: TGTGCCAGCAGCTTAGACCAGGGGGACTACAATGAGCAGTTCTTC. Residues: CASSLDQGDYNEQFF.

This clone was recorded once. The rearrangement links TRBV23-1 to TRBJ2-1; 12 bases line up with TRBD2. TRBV23-1 qualifies as an ORF whose function is uncertain. This CDR3 is 23 amino acids long. V trimming: 4 bases; J trimming: 8 bases; junction bases outside the gene matches: 30. This CDR3 reads CASSPPGGPLSSASGRAMYEQFF. The CDR3 DNA reads TGCGCCAGCAGTCCCCCAGGTGGCCCGCTCTCCTCGGCTAGCGGGAGGGCCATGTATGAGCAGTTCTTC.

The chain carries TRBV28 and TRBJ1-5, with TRBD1 identical over 9 bases. J gave up 5 bases and V 7 bases, and 9 bases lay outside the gene matches. Germline values: CDR1 MDHEN, CDR2 SYDVKM. CDR3 length: 15 residues. The CDR3 region is CASTMDRGNYQPQHF. CDR3 sequence (DNA): TGTGCCAGCACCATGGACAGGGGAAACTATCAGCCCCAGCATTTT.

Details on this clone: Because the CDR3's place on the DNA is in doubt, the DNA is left out and the CDR3 is given as listed by TCRdb. The chain couples TRBV27 to TRBJ2-7; the table's D call of TRBD1 was not tested on the DNA. CDR1 and CDR2 from the germline V gene are MNHEY and SMNVEV (reference sequence). With termini counted, the CDR3 has 16 amino acids. The CDR3 loop is CASSSSWDTLSYEQYF.

The CDR3 reads CASGGRECYGYTF. The CDR3 nucleotides read TGCGCCAGCGGGGGGAGAGAGTGCTATGGCTACACCTTC. This chain links TRBV10-1 with TRBJ1-2, with D possibly being TRBD1 (5 bases). Germline CDR1 WNHNN, CDR2 SYGVQD (reference sequence). The CDR3 sequence is 13 residues long. V lost 8 bases, J lost 4 bases, and 14 bases lay in between.

The chain recombines TRBV4-2 with TRBJ2-3; 12 bases match TRBD2. The germline gives CDR1 LGHNA, CDR2 YNFKEQ. V shed 4 bases, J shed 4 bases, and the junction held 3 bases outside the gene matches. This CDR3 region has 15 residues. DNA for the CDR3: TGTGCCAGCAGCCCTAGCGGGGGGGCGGCAGATACGCAGTATTTT. Its protein is CASSPSGGAADTQYF.

The V call is TRBV9, the J call TRBJ2-1; 10 bases align to TRBD2. V lost 0 bases to trimming and J lost 7 bases; unmatched junction nucleotides: 10. From germline, CDR1 is SGDLS and CDR2 YYNGEE. This CDR3 region has 17 residues. The CDR3: CASSVGLAGDPRNEQFF. The CDR3 DNA reads TGTGCCAGCAGCGTAGGCCTAGCGGGGGACCCTCGGAATGAGCAGTTCTTC.

The J gene is TRBJ1-2, the V gene TRBV27; TRBD1 aligns across 8 bases. Germline V lookup: CDR1 MNHEY, CDR2 SMNVEV (reference sequence). V lost 4 bases to trimming and J lost 4 bases; unmatched junction nucleotides: 8. The CDR3 loop spans 15 amino acids. This CDR3 is CASSSRQGMLYGYTF. CDR3 nucleotides: TGTGCCAGCAGTTCGAGACAGGGGATGCTCTATGGCTACACCTTC.

The genes are TRBV28 and TRBJ1-4, with D perhaps TRBD1 (5 bases). Germline-derived CDR1 and CDR2 are MDHEN and SYDVKM. V was pared by 5 bases and J by 1 base, with 11 bases between. CDR3 size: 15 residues. The CDR3 loop reads CASSPRGGTNEKLFF. For the CDR3, the DNA is TGTGCCAGCAGTCCCCGCGGGGGAACTAATGAAAAACTGTTTTTT.

The chain is built from TRBV5-1 and TRBJ2-7; 8 bases are a match to TRBD2. Looked up from germline, CDR1 is SGHRS and CDR2 is YFSETQ. The ends lost 2 bases at V and 0 bases at J; junction bases unmatched: 10. The CDR3 is made up of 17 amino acids. CDR3 nucleotides: TGCGCCAGCAGCTTCGTACCTCGGGGGGGAAACTCCTACGAGCAGTACTTC. It encodes CASSFVPRGGNSYEQYF.

J is TRBJ2-3 and V is TRBV27; D uncertain. CDR1 is MNHEY and CDR2 is SMNVEV in the germline V gene (reference sequence). CDR3 length: 15 residues. The ends were cut back, 2 bases at V and 0 bases at J, with 9 bases in the middle. CDR3 amino acids: CASSLGHPSTDTQYF. The DNA of the CDR3 is TGTGCCAGCAGTTTAGGGCACCCTAGCACAGATACGCAGTATTTT.